This passage covers 25 T cell receptor beta chains from one sample sequenced in a study of T cell responses to AZD1222 COVID-19 vaccine. The assay was immunoSEQ multiplex PCR, and TCRdb's table has in-frame clones only and misses some. In the table there are 150,000 or so clones, roughly nine tenths of which are singletons. Sequenced material: peripheral blood, taken on day 0 of AZD1222 vaccination. These TCRs come from an adult in good health.

The V gene is TRBV9, the J gene TRBJ1-6; the D gene is possibly TRBD1 (5 bases). This CDR3 is 14 amino acids long. Germline V gene lookup returns CDR1 SGDLS and CDR2 YYNGEE. Trimming left V 4 bases short and J 9 bases short, with 14 bases between. The CDR3 spells CASSRGQDSSPLHF. The CDR3, as DNA: TGTGCCAGCAGCCGTGGACAAGACTCTTCACCCCTCCACTTT.

The CDR3 loop reads CASSQEVVTDTQYF. As DNA, the CDR3 is TGCGCCAGCAGCCAAGAAGTGGTTACAGATACGCAGTATTTT. J is TRBJ2-3 and V is TRBV4-1; D gene uncertain. CDR3 size: 14 residues. Per germline, CDR1 MGHRA and CDR2 YSYEKL. Trimming took 0 bases from V and 3 from J, leaving 7 bases between them.

This rearrangement joins TRBV29-1 to TRBJ2-1; D assignment may be TRBD1 or TRBD2 (7 bases each). The CDR3 contains 13 residues. Trimming shortened V by 2 bases and J by 13 bases, and 18 bases separated the two germline ends. Germline values: CDR1 SQVTM, CDR2 ANQGSEA. The CDR3 is CSVERGEGTDQFF. Here the CDR3 DNA reads TGCAGCGTTGAAAGGGGGGAGGGGACAGATCAGTTCTTC.

The chain has TRBV7-9 and TRBJ2-7; D not certain. This CDR3 contains 15 residues. Looked up from germline, CDR1 is SEHNR and CDR2 is FQNEAQ (reference sequence). Between the trimmed V and J ends, which lost 5 bases and 0 bases, there was a span of 14 bases. The CDR3 coding sequence is TGTGCCAGCAGCCACCCCGGGCCCCGCTCCTACGAGCAGTACTTC. It codes for CASSHPGPRSYEQYF.

The chain combines TRBV7-9 with TRBJ1-3; D might be TRBD1 (5 bases). Per germline, CDR1 SEHNR and CDR2 FQNEAQ (reference sequence). The CDR3 has 16 amino acids. V shed 3 bases and J shed 4 bases, with 16 bases lying between them. The CDR3 bases are TGTGCCAGCAGCTTCTCTCAGGGTGTGGGAGGAAACACCATATATTTT. It is translated as CASSFSQGVGGNTIYF.

V is TRBV19 and J is TRBJ1-2; D unresolved. Trimming removed 0 bases at V and 3 bases at J, with 8 bases between. This CDR3 is built from 14 residues. CDR1 is LNHDA and CDR2 is SQIVND in the germline V gene (reference sequence). The CDR3 loop reads CASSIDWTDYGYTF. CDR3 coding DNA: TGTGCCAGTAGTATAGATTGGACGGACTATGGCTACACCTTC.

V gene TRBV13 combines with J gene TRBJ2-5; 9 bases match TRBD2. There are 17 residues in the CDR3. The junction had 9 bases not matched to a gene; V was cut back by 2 bases and J by 2 bases. Germline V gene sequence: CDR1 PRHDT, CDR2 FYEKMQ (reference sequence). In DNA form, the CDR3 reads TGTGCCAGCAGCTTAAGCGTAGCGGGGGTGAATCAAGAGACCCAGTACTTC. This gives the protein CASSLSVAGVNQETQYF.

V usage is TRBV28 and J usage is TRBJ2-1; TRBD2 aligns across 7 bases. Germline loops: CDR1 MDHEN, CDR2 SYDVKM. V trimming: 8 bases; J trimming: 5 bases; junction bases outside the gene matches: 15. The CDR3 runs 16 residues. CDR3 bases: TGTGCCAGCCCCTGGGGGGGGGAACCCCTACACAATGAGCAGTTCTTC. This sequence encodes CASPWGGEPLHNEQFF.

The chain couples TRBV18 to TRBJ1-5; D might be TRBD1 (5 bases). V was pared by 6 bases and J by 0 bases, with 12 bases between. Germline V gene lookup returns CDR1 KGHSH and CDR2 LQKENI. This CDR3 spans 15 amino acids. The CDR3 nucleotides read TGTGCCAGCTCGGACTCGGGACCTAGCAATCAGCCCCAGCATTTT. Translation: CASSDSGPSNQPQHF.

This rearrangement joins TRBV9 to TRBJ1-2; D remains ambiguous. The CDR3 is 14 residues long. Trimming removed 3 bases at V and 8 bases at J, with 17 bases between. Germline CDR1 SGDLS, CDR2 YYNGEE. CDR3 in DNA: TGTGCCAGCAGCGCCTATAGCCAAAGGGAAGGCTACACCTTC. This translates into CASSAYSQREGYTF.

This clone was counted only a few times. J is TRBJ2-7 and V is TRBV9; D possibly corresponds to TRBD2 (7 bases). The CDR3 runs to 14 residues. V was shortened by 7 bases and J by 7 bases, with 21 bases between the two germline ends. Germline CDR1 and CDR2: SGDLS and YYNGEE. CDR3 loop: CASGGGAGVEEQYF. CDR3 coding DNA: TGTGCCAGCGGGGGCGGCGCGGGAGTAGAGGAGCAGTACTTC.

V and J are TRBV6-2 or TRBV6-3 and TRBJ2-7; D is tentatively TRBD1 or TRBD2 (5 bases each). Germline V gene lookup returns CDR1 MNHEY and CDR2 SVGEGT. The V gene lost 2 bases and the J gene lost 7 bases, with 15 bases spanning the gap. CDR3 length equals 14 residues. CDR3 residues: CASSYPGREGEQYF. In DNA form, the CDR3 reads TGTGCCAGCAGTTACCCAGGCAGAGAGGGGGAGCAGTACTTC.

The CDR3 nucleotides read TGTGCCAGCAGTTTGCCACAGGGGGCCTCTGGGGCCAACGTCCTGACTTTC. Translation gives CASSLPQGASGANVLTF. This chain connects TRBV27 to TRBJ2-6; TRBD1 aligns across 9 bases. Germline CDR1 reads MNHEY; CDR2 reads SMNVEV (reference sequence). The V and J ends lost 3 bases and 0 bases, in that order; junction bases with no gene match: 3. The CDR3 runs 17 residues. The full variable domain, rest sourced from reference TRBV27 and TRBJ2-6, is EAQVTQNPRYLITVTGKKLTVTCSQNMNHEYMSWYRQDPGLGLRQIYYSMNVEVTDKGDVPEGYKVSRKEKRNFPLILESPSPNQTSLYFCASSLPQGASGANVLTFGAGSRLTVL.

The genes are TRBV29-1 and TRBJ2-3, with 11 positions matching TRBD2. The V gene's germline CDR1 is SQVTM and CDR2 ANQGSEA. This CDR3 region has 14 residues. Trimming removed 7 bases from V and 2 bases from J; junction bases left unmatched: 5. The CDR3 coding sequence is TGCAGCGGGGGACTAGCGGCGCCCACAGATACGCAGTATTTT. Its translation is CSGGLAAPTDTQYF.

V is TRBV4-1 and J is TRBJ2-7; tentatively, D is TRBD1 or TRBD2 (5 bases each). In germline, CDR1 is MGHRA, CDR2 YSYEKL. V gave up 0 bases and J gave up 1 base, with 10 bases separating them. This CDR3 contains 15 residues. The CDR3 DNA reads as TGCGCCAGCAGCCAAGACAGGTGGGGGTCCTACGAGCAGTACTTC. This codes for CASSQDRWGSYEQYF.

The rearrangement links TRBV19 to TRBJ2-1; maybe TRBD1 (5 bases). V lost 10 bases and J lost 5, with 18 bases in between. The length of the CDR3 is 14 residues. Germline V gene lookup returns CDR1 LNHDA and CDR2 SQIVND (reference sequence). The CDR3 DNA follows: TGTGCCACCCGCAGGGTTCCCCAAGACAATGAGCAGTTCTTC. Translating gives CATRRVPQDNEQFF.

The chain carries TRBV7-9 and TRBJ1-1; D uncertain. V was trimmed by 5 bases and J by 1 base, leaving 14 bases between them. The CDR3 sequence is 15 residues long. The germline V gene encodes CDR1 SEHNR and CDR2 FQNEAQ (reference sequence). CDR3 residues: CASSPGRARNTEAFF. The DNA for the CDR3 is TGTGCCAGCAGCCCGGGTAGGGCGAGGAACACTGAAGCTTTCTTT.

This clone was observed a handful of times. The chain links TRBV4-3 to TRBJ2-7; D is ambiguous. V lost 1 base and J 0 bases, leaving 10 bases between the germline ends. The germline V gene has CDR1 LGHNA and CDR2 YSLEER. The CDR3 spans 15 residues. The CDR3 DNA sequence: TGCGCCAGCAGCCAAGGGTGGGCTATCTCCTACGAGCAGTACTTC. It is translated as CASSQGWAISYEQYF.

The chain employs TRBV30 and TRBJ2-2, with unresolved D. The V end lost 4 bases, the J end lost 4 bases, and 7 bases lay between the germline ends. The CDR3 is 12 residues long. The germline V gene has CDR1 GTSNPN and CDR2 SVGIG (reference sequence). The CDR3 is CAWTHSTGELFF. DNA of the CDR3: TGTGCCTGGACTCATAGCACCGGGGAGCTGTTTTTT.

The J gene is TRBJ1-3, the V gene TRBV6-5, with D unresolved. This CDR3 has 15 residues. Germline CDR1 reads MNHEY; CDR2 reads SVGAGI. V gave up 6 bases and J gave up 4 bases, with 16 bases separating them. The CDR3: CASRPEGLRGNTIYF. The CDR3 bases are TGTGCCAGCAGGCCGGAAGGCCTACGGGGAAACACCATATATTTT.

The genes are TRBV6-6 and TRBJ1-2, with D tentatively TRBD1 (6 bases). CDR3 length: 14 amino acids. Per the germline V gene, CDR1 is MNHNY and CDR2 is SVGAGI (reference sequence). Trimming cost V 2 bases and J 5 bases, with 12 bases left between them. The CDR3 here is CASSYGGQPYGYTF. The CDR3 DNA reads as TGTGCCAGCAGTTACGGCGGACAGCCGTATGGCTACACCTTC.

The genes are TRBV19 and TRBJ1-5, with a possible D match to TRBD1 (5 bases). Germline V gives CDR1 LNHDA, CDR2 SQIVND (reference sequence). V shed 7 bases and J shed 7 bases, with 14 bases lying between them. The CDR3 length is 13 residues. In DNA form, the CDR3 reads TGTGCCAGTACCAGGGTTTCTGGGCAGCCCCAGCATTTT. As protein: CASTRVSGQPQHF.

J is TRBJ2-6 and V is TRBV6-5; no clear D gene. The CDR3 length is 12 residues. Germline V lookup: CDR1 MNHEY, CDR2 SVGAGI. Trimming cost V 8 bases and J 6 bases, with 8 bases left between them. CDR3 region: CASRRAANVLTF. CDR3 coding DNA: TGTGCCAGCCGCCGTGCGGCCAACGTCCTGACTTTC.

The chain links TRBV2 to TRBJ2-7; D perhaps matches TRBD2 (6 bases). Germline CDR1 reads SNHLY; CDR2 reads FYNNEI. The ends were cut back, 7 bases at V and 4 bases at J, with 11 bases in the middle. The CDR3 has 12 residues. CDR3 sequence reads: CASIERAYEQYF. CDR3 in DNA: TGTGCCAGCATTGAGCGGGCTTACGAGCAGTACTTC.

The chain employs TRBV23-1 and TRBJ2-5, with 10 nucleotides matching TRBD2. TRBV23-1 is an ORF for which the function is uncertain. V was clipped by 1 base and J by 4 bases; unmatched bases: 15. CDR3 length: 19 amino acids. The DNA for the CDR3 is TGCGCCAGCAGTCAATGGCTAGCGGGAGAACTATCTTTACGAGAGACCCAGTACTTC. This sequence encodes CASSQWLAGELSLRETQYF.